The 22 T cell receptor beta chains below were found in one sample sequenced in a study of memory CD4+ T cells and cytomegalovirus serostatus (dated by TCRdb to between 2019 and 2020). Receptors were amplified or captured by the immunoSEQ multiplex PCR assay. TCRdb stores this immuneACCESS table with in-frame sequences only. Part of the clones is absent; in the studies checked, under half of the shortfall reflects unresolved V genes, and no reason is known for the rest. In all, the sample holds over 40,000 clones, and roughly three quarters of those were seen once. The leading ten clones occupy under 0.7% of the sample. Single viable CD3+CD4+CD8-CD45RO+ cells were sorted as memory CD4+ T cells on a FACSAria II. The material sequenced was memory CD4+ T cells from blood. Receptors originate from an adult in good health and CMV-seronegative.

The rearrangement links TRBV5-1 to TRBJ2-7; 9 nucleotides line up with TRBD2. The CDR3 covers 14 residues. J gave up 4 bases and V 4 bases, and 6 bases lay outside the gene matches. Germline assignment: CDR1 SGHRS and CDR2 YFSETQ. The CDR3 DNA sequence: TGCGCCAGCAGCATGGCTAGCGGGGCGTACGAGCAGTACTTC. Translating gives CASSMASGAYEQYF.

The chain joins TRBV19 to TRBJ1-2, with D possibly being TRBD1 (5 bases). The V and J ends lost 4 bases and 2 bases respectively, with 14 bases between them. CDR1 LNHDA and CDR2 SQIVND come from the germline V gene (reference sequence). This CDR3 is built from 15 residues. CDR3: CASSTTATANYGYTF. The CDR3 nucleotides read TGTGCCAGTAGTACTACAGCGACAGCGAACTATGGCTACACCTTC. The full variable domain, in which reference TRBV19 and TRBJ1-2 provide the parts outside the CDR3, is DGGITQSPKYLFRKEGQNVTLSCEQNLNHDAMYWYRQDPGQGLRLIYYSQIVNDFQKGDIAEGYSVSREKKESFPLTVTSAQKNPTAFYLCASSTTATANYGYTFGSGTRLTVV.

As to this clone: Relative to the germline gene, one junction end is altered; a read error may explain this. This chain uses TRBV7-8 with TRBJ1-2, with 7 positions matching TRBD1. The CDR3 has 15 amino acids. Germline V CDR1 and CDR2: SGHVS, FQNEAQ. The CDR3 sequence is CASSSMTGINYGHTF. The CDR3 DNA is TGTGCCAGCAGCTCTATGACAGGGATCAACTATGGCCACACCTTC.

The rearrangement uses TRBV11-2 and TRBJ2-7, with D unresolved. Germline values: CDR1 SGHAT, CDR2 FQNNGV. The CDR3 is 14 amino acids. The ends were cut back, 1 base at V and 2 bases at J, with 9 bases in the middle. CDR3 coding DNA: TGTGCCAGCAGCTTAGTACTTAACCCCTACGAGCAGTACTTC. It codes for CASSLVLNPYEQYF.

CDR3 DNA: TGTGCCAGCAGGAGGCAGAGTGCTAACTATGGCTACACCTTC. It specifies CASRRQSANYGYTF. The rearrangement links TRBV5-4 to TRBJ1-2; D remains unclear. CDR1 is SGHNT, CDR2 YYREEE, per germline (reference sequence). The CDR3 loop spans 14 amino acids. V was trimmed by 5 bases and J by 0 bases, leaving 11 bases between them.

In its sample, this clone was seen once. V usage is TRBV7-9 and J usage is TRBJ1-2; D possibly corresponds to TRBD1 (5 bases). Germline values: CDR1 SEHNR, CDR2 FQNEAQ (reference sequence). The ends were cut back, 5 bases at V and 10 bases at J, with 14 bases in the middle. The CDR3 runs to 12 residues. CDR3 sequence reads: CASSPADSTYTF. The CDR3 nucleotides are TGTGCCAGCAGCCCCGCCGACAGCACCTACACCTTC.

The V gene is TRBV10-3, the J gene TRBJ1-1, with D uncertain. V gave up 6 bases and J gave up 1 base, with 9 bases separating them. The CDR3 has 13 residues. Germline V CDR1 and CDR2: ENHRY, SYGVKD. The DNA for the CDR3 is TGTGCCATCAGGGGCCGAGGGAACACTGAAGCTTTCTTT. This codes for CAIRGRGNTEAFF.

The genes are TRBV6-5 and TRBJ1-1; a weak D match, TRBD1 (5 bases). This CDR3 comprises 15 residues. Germline CDR1 and CDR2: MNHEY and SVGAGI. V was cut by 7 bases and J by 3 bases, with 18 bases left in between. CDR3: CASTEGPAWDTEAFF. The DNA for the CDR3 is TGTGCCAGCACCGAGGGGCCGGCTTGGGACACTGAAGCTTTCTTT.

V gene TRBV15 combines with J gene TRBJ2-4; D is perhaps TRBD1 or TRBD2 (6 bases each). V lost 5 bases and J 5 bases, leaving 10 bases between the germline ends. CDR3 size: 13 residues. Germline CDR1 LNHNV, CDR2 YYDKDF (reference sequence). The CDR3 reads CATSEEGENIQYF. Here the CDR3 DNA reads TGTGCCACCAGCGAGGAGGGGGAAAACATTCAGTACTTC.

This chain uses TRBV28 with TRBJ2-3; 9 bases agree with TRBD2. Germline assignment: CDR1 MDHEN and CDR2 SYDVKM. Trimming removed 8 bases from V and 11 bases from J; junction bases left unmatched: 14. This CDR3 has 14 residues. The DNA of the CDR3 is TGTGCCAGCGGTAGCGGGGGAAACCAGATAAAGCAGTATTTT. This gives the protein CASGSGGNQIKQYF.

There are a few counts of this clone. The genes are TRBV2 and TRBJ1-1; D gene unclear. The CDR3 is 14 amino acids. Germline-derived CDR1 and CDR2 are SNHLY and FYNNEI. Trimming cost V 5 bases and J 1 base, with 11 bases left between them. The DNA for the CDR3 is TGTGCCAGCAGTTGGTCACGGGAGAACACTGAAGCTTTCTTT. Protein: CASSWSRENTEAFF.

The gene calls are TRBV7-9 and TRBJ2-3; 8 positions match TRBD2. The CDR3 totals 15 residues. Looked up from germline, CDR1 is SEHNR and CDR2 is FQNEAQ (reference sequence). The J segment lost 8 bases and the V segment lost 3 bases, leaving 10 bases of the junction unmatched. This CDR3 is CASSFPGGASGTQYF. The CDR3 DNA reads as TGTGCCAGCAGCTTCCCGGGGGGGGCCTCGGGTACGCAGTATTTT.

The V call is TRBV2, the J call TRBJ2-5, with D possibly matching TRBD1 (6 bases). This CDR3 region has 17 residues. From germline, CDR1 is SNHLY and CDR2 FYNNEI. Trimming pared 3 bases from V and 5 bases from J, leaving 22 bases between. The CDR3 loop is CASSDRQTGQLRETQYF. In DNA, the CDR3 is TGTGCCAGCAGTGATCGACAGACAGGCCAACTGAGGGAGACCCAGTACTTC.

The chain carries TRBV27 and TRBJ2-6; TRBD2 might be the D (5 bases). The CDR3 runs 15 residues. CDR1 and CDR2 (germline): MNHEY, SMNVEV (reference sequence). V shed 4 bases and J shed 1 base, with 8 bases lying between them. CDR3 coding DNA: TGTGCCAGCAGTTATCGGGGATCTGGGGCCAACGTCCTGACTTTC. This encodes CASSYRGSGANVLTF.

The chain couples TRBV10-3 to TRBJ1-1; a possible D gene is TRBD1 (6 bases). Germline assignment: CDR1 ENHRY and CDR2 SYGVKD. This CDR3 is 12 amino acids long. V lost 3 bases to trimming and J lost 4 bases, with 6 bases between them. DNA of the CDR3: TGTGCCATCAGTGACAGGGGCACTGAAGCTTTCTTT. Amino acids: CAISDRGTEAFF.

The chain couples TRBV5-6 to TRBJ2-5; the D gene is possibly TRBD2 (5 bases). Germline lookup yields CDR1 SGHDT and CDR2 YYEEEE. V lost 4 bases to trimming and J lost 7 bases, with 17 bases between them. There are 14 residues in the CDR3. CDR3 residues: CASSPGIIPTTQYF. The CDR3 nucleotides are TGTGCCAGCAGCCCCGGGATCATTCCTACGACCCAGTACTTC.

CDR3 residues: CASSPLGQETQYF. The DNA for the CDR3 is TGTGCCAGCTCACCACTGGGTCAAGAGACCCAGTACTTC. The chain combines TRBV18 with TRBJ2-5, with D unresolved. CDR3 size: 13 residues. Trimming shortened V by 1 base and J by 2 bases, and 5 bases separated the two germline ends. Germline V gene lookup returns CDR1 KGHSH and CDR2 LQKENI.

The chain recombines TRBV6-5 with TRBJ2-2; D may be TRBD2 (5 bases). Germline assignment: CDR1 MNHEY and CDR2 SVGAGI. The CDR3 loop spans 15 amino acids. The ends were cut back, 2 bases at V and 6 bases at J, with 13 bases in the middle. The CDR3 is CASSYRPNGAGELFF. The DNA for the CDR3 is TGTGCCAGCAGTTACAGGCCCAACGGGGCCGGGGAGCTGTTTTTT.

The J gene is TRBJ1-6, the V gene TRBV7-2; D is unresolved. CDR1 is SGHTA and CDR2 is FQGNSA in the germline V gene. The CDR3 covers 15 residues. V was clipped by 3 bases and J by 0 bases, with 6 bases between them. In nucleotides, the CDR3 is TGTGCCAGCAGCTTCCACAGCTCCTATAATTCACCCCTCCACTTT. It is translated as CASSFHSSYNSPLHF.

The chain joins TRBV30 to TRBJ2-1; 8 nucleotides line up with TRBD2. Germline CDR1 GTSNPN, CDR2 SVGIG (reference sequence). V lost 5 bases, J lost 7 bases, and 16 bases stayed unmatched. This CDR3 contains 16 residues. This chain's CDR3 is CAWEISRGGLYNEQFF. CDR3 in DNA: TGTGCCTGGGAGATATCACGGGGGGGATTGTATAATGAGCAGTTCTTC.

J is TRBJ1-2 and V is TRBV6-4; D is ambiguous. V lost 0 bases and J 7 bases, leaving 15 bases between the germline ends. CDR1 and CDR2 (germline): MRHNA, SNTAGT. The CDR3 consists of 15 residues. Here the CDR3 reads CASSDSIRGKGGYTF. CDR3 nucleotides: TGTGCCAGCAGTGACTCGATACGGGGAAAGGGTGGCTACACCTTC.

The chain recombines TRBV20-1 with TRBJ1-3; maybe TRBD1 (5 bases). Germline V gives CDR1 DFQATT, CDR2 SNEGSKA (reference sequence). V lost 2 bases to trimming and J lost 9 bases, with 8 bases between them. The CDR3 loop spans 11 amino acids. The CDR3: CSARRQGTIYF. CDR3 bases: TGCAGTGCTAGACGCCAGGGCACCATATATTTT.